Listed below are T cell receptor beta chains from one sample, sequenced in a study of cytomegalovirus exposure and HLA in healthy donors. Method: immunoSEQ multiplex PCR; TCRdb's copy keeps in-frame clones and lacks some. The data contain roughly 130,000 clones, about 8.5% of them seen just once; the ten biggest clones take up under 7%. Sequenced input: PBMCs. The receptor set was obtained from a man aged 35 to 55 in good health and CMV-seronegative. Each CDR3 is given with its conserved first and last residue. A D gene is named only where the DNA matches it firmly. Only some rows state a clone size, as once, few, many or a class for expanded clones.

CDR3aa: CATSRDRIAGDEQFF
v_gene: TRBV15
abundance: few
d_gene: TRBD2

CDR3aa: CASSWEGGGLEETQYF
v_gene: TRBV5-6
abundance: few
d_gene: TRBD2

CDR3aa: CASSYQGVYEQYF
v_gene: TRBV7-9
abundance: few
d_gene: TRBD1

CDR3aa: CASSYSGTVIWNGYTF
v_gene: TRBV6-5
abundance: few
d_gene: TRBD1

CDR3aa: CASSLGQDGSPLHF
v_gene: TRBV9
abundance: NA
d_gene: TRBD1

CDR3aa: CASNPGHGTGELFF
v_gene: TRBV6-1
abundance: NA
d_gene: NA

CDR3aa: CASSSPEGQRNYGYTF
v_gene: TRBV28
abundance: many
d_gene: TRBD1

CDR3aa: CASSFYSGGAGSYNEQFF
v_gene: TRBV27
abundance: NA
d_gene: TRBD2

CDR3aa: CASQSDARGRGDTQYF
v_gene: TRBV25-1
abundance: NA
d_gene: TRBD1

CDR3aa: CASSPGGNQPQHF
v_gene: TRBV5-6
abundance: few
d_gene: NA

CDR3aa: CASSGGSTNEKLFF
v_gene: TRBV19
abundance: few
d_gene: NA

CDR3aa: CASSLFSGTGFNTDTQYF
v_gene: TRBV5-6
abundance: NA
d_gene: NA

CDR3aa: CASSKTGSNQPQHF
v_gene: TRBV19
abundance: few
d_gene: NA

CDR3aa: CASSMRGTKNIQYF
v_gene: TRBV19
abundance: NA
d_gene: NA

CDR3aa: CASTLDGAGTGELFF
v_gene: TRBV19
abundance: few
d_gene: NA

CDR3aa: CASSLAGGTSGGAGNEQFF
v_gene: TRBV7-6
abundance: NA
d_gene: TRBD2

CDR3aa: CASSLVGGSYEQYF
v_gene: TRBV5-6
abundance: few
d_gene: NA

CDR3aa: CAWSLDRKNTEAFF
v_gene: TRBV30
abundance: NA
d_gene: TRBD1

CDR3aa: CASSSTPGTYNEQFF
v_gene: TRBV27
abundance: few
d_gene: NA

CDR3aa: CASSRLDSTDTQYF
v_gene: TRBV28
abundance: NA
d_gene: NA

CDR3aa: CASSERGQNIQYF
v_gene: TRBV6-1
abundance: few
d_gene: NA

CDR3aa: CASSERGGHSEQFF
v_gene: TRBV5-4
abundance: few
d_gene: TRBD2

CDR3aa: CAWSSGVYNEQFF
v_gene: TRBV30
abundance: few
d_gene: TRBD2

CDR3aa: CASSPGGNPYEQYF
v_gene: TRBV10-1
abundance: few
d_gene: TRBD2

CDR3aa: CASSYGQGAEAFF
v_gene: TRBV5-6
abundance: NA
d_gene: TRBD1

CDR3aa: CASSFTGEYGYTF
v_gene: TRBV19
abundance: few
d_gene: TRBD1